One sample yielded the 15 T cell receptor beta chains listed below, sequenced in a study of beta chain features in type 1 diabetes. cDNA synthesis used the whole RNA isolate, giving expressed TCRB sequences. The protocol was immunoSEQ multiplex PCR, while the TCRdb copy is restricted to in-frame clones and leaves out a portion. The profile shows 900,000 or so clones, roughly a sixth of them singletons. The sequencing input was naive CD4+ T cells from blood. All receptors come from a woman between 18 and 30 years old in good health.

This clone was detected a few times. J is TRBJ2-7 and V is TRBV4-3; D gene unclear. This CDR3 has 14 residues. In germline, CDR1 is LGHNA, CDR2 YSLEER. Trimming left V 0 bases short and J 12 bases short, with 18 bases between. DNA of the CDR3: TGCGCCAGCAGCCAAGAGCGAAGGGAAACTCTGTTGTACTTC. It yields the protein CASSQERRETLLYF.

This clone was counted a few times. The chain combines TRBV6-6 with TRBJ1-1, with 9 bases fitting TRBD1. V was clipped by 5 bases and J by 13 bases; unmatched bases: 17. From germline, CDR1 is MNHNY and CDR2 SVGAGI (reference sequence). The CDR3 is 15 residues long. The CDR3 reads CASSAAVGQGLGGFF. In nucleotides, the CDR3 is TGTGCCAGCAGTGCGGCGGTCGGACAGGGGTTAGGTGGTTTCTTT.

This clone has only one observation. The chain is built from TRBV28 and TRBJ1-2; no firm D call. The germline V gene encodes CDR1 MDHEN and CDR2 SYDVKM. V was shortened by 1 base and J by 7 bases, with 13 bases between the two germline ends. There are 14 residues in the CDR3. The CDR3 region is CASSLYPEPRGYTF. The CDR3 bases are TGTGCCAGCAGTTTATACCCGGAACCCCGTGGCTACACCTTC.

This clone has more than one count but fewer than ten. This rearrangement joins TRBV7-2 to TRBJ2-5; D gene unclear. The CDR3 length is 13 residues. Germline loops: CDR1 SGHTA, CDR2 FQGNSA. Trimming shortened V by 5 bases and J by 2 bases, and 9 bases separated the two germline ends. In nucleotides, the CDR3 is TGTGCCAGCAGCCTCTTAGTGCAAGAGACCCAGTACTTC. This encodes CASSLLVQETQYF. Based on the CDR3 plus reference TRBV7-2 and TRBJ2-5, the full variable domain is GAGVSQSPSNKVTEKGKDVELRCDPISGHTALYWYRQSLGQGLEFLIYFQGNSAPDKSGLPSDRFSAERTGGSVSTLTIQRTQQEDSAVYLCASSLLVQETQYFGPGTRLLVL.

This sequence joins TRBV2 and TRBJ1-5; no clear D. Germline loops: CDR1 SNHLY, CDR2 FYNNEI. Trimming left V 1 base short and J 7 bases short, with 8 bases between. This CDR3 has 13 amino acids. The chain's CDR3 is CASSEDWRQPQHF. The CDR3 DNA follows: TGTGCCAGCAGTGAAGACTGGAGGCAGCCCCAGCATTTT.

The chain carries TRBV7-8 and TRBJ2-3, with 11 bases lining up with TRBD2. With 2 bases clipped from V and 2 bases from J, the junction kept 6 bases outside the gene matches. CDR3 length equals 17 residues. Germline loops: CDR1 SGHVS, CDR2 FQNEAQ. The CDR3 loop is CASSLYGTSGSTDTQYF. The CDR3 nucleotides are TGTGCCAGCAGCTTATACGGGACTAGCGGTTCCACAGATACGCAGTATTTT.

As concerns this clone: Other DNA sequences from this sample encode an identical CDR3 as well. V usage is TRBV7-9 and J usage is TRBJ2-7; 8 bases align to TRBD1. Germline CDR1 SEHNR, CDR2 FQNEAQ (reference sequence). The CDR3 runs 14 residues. With V trimmed by 5 bases and J by 4 bases, 7 bases remained unmatched. CDR3 region: CASSPGQGTYEQYF. The CDR3 region has the DNA TGTGCCAGCAGCCCAGGACAGGGAACGTACGAGCAGTACTTC.

The chain joins TRBV13 to TRBJ2-1; 8 nucleotides line up with TRBD2. Germline trimming cut 5 bases from V and 8 bases from J; bases unmatched to any gene: 17. The CDR3 has 17 residues. CDR1 and CDR2 from the germline V gene are PRHDT and FYEKMQ (reference sequence). CDR3 sequence reads: CASSKAAGGRLLYEQFF. DNA of the CDR3: TGTGCCAGCAGCAAGGCCGCGGGCGGGAGGCTTTTATATGAGCAGTTCTTC.

The chain links TRBV5-1 to TRBJ1-4, with 8 bases lining up with TRBD1. V gave up 4 bases and J gave up 8 bases; unmatched junction bases: 7. Germline CDR1 SGHRS, CDR2 YFSETQ. CDR3 length equals 14 residues. CDR3 in amino acids: CASSPDRVGEKLFF. CDR3 nucleotides: TGCGCCAGCAGCCCGGACAGGGTCGGAGAAAAACTGTTTTTT. The full variable domain, completed using reference TRBV5-1 and TRBJ1-4, is KAGVTQTPRYLIKTRGQQVTLSCSPISGHRSVSWYQQTPGQGLQFLFEYFSETQRNKGNFPGRFSGRQFSNSRSEMNVSTLELGDSALYLCASSPDRVGEKLFFGSGTQLSVL.

The chain recombines TRBV7-9 with TRBJ2-3; 9 nucleotides line up with TRBD2. Trimming took 1 base from V and 0 from J; bases not matched to a gene: 8. Germline V gives CDR1 SEHNR, CDR2 FQNEAQ (reference sequence). This CDR3 is built from 18 residues. CDR3 nucleotides: TGTGCCAGCAGCTTAGGATTACTAGCGGGCGCGAGCACAGATACGCAGTATTTT. Amino acid sequence: CASSLGLLAGASTDTQYF.

The CDR3 bases are TGTGCCAGTAGTATGCCACTAGCGGGAATTCGCACCGGGGAGCTGTTTTTT. This gives the protein CASSMPLAGIRTGELFF. The rearrangement uses TRBV19 and TRBJ2-2, with 10 nucleotides matching TRBD2. Germline trimming cut 3 bases from V and 4 bases from J; bases unmatched to any gene: 8. CDR1 and CDR2 from the germline V gene are LNHDA and SQIVND (reference sequence). The CDR3 sequence is 17 residues long.

This clone occurred a few times. The rearrangement links TRBV2 to TRBJ2-5; 8 nucleotides agree with TRBD2. The CDR3 is 13 residues long. Germline CDR1 reads SNHLY; CDR2 reads FYNNEI. J gave up 5 bases and V 6 bases, and 5 bases lay outside the gene matches. In DNA, the CDR3 is TGTGCCAGCAGGGCGGGGGGCGTCGAGACCCAGTACTTC. It codes for CASRAGGVETQYF.

The chain joins TRBV27 to TRBJ1-1, with unresolved D. CDR3 length: 14 amino acids. Trimming removed 2 bases from V and 2 bases from J, with 9 bases in between. The germline CDR1 and CDR2 sequences are MNHEY and SMNVEV (reference sequence). The CDR3 region has the DNA TGTGCCAGCAGTTTAGTAGGGATCAACACTGAAGCTTTCTTT. This codes for CASSLVGINTEAFF.

V and J are TRBV29-1 and TRBJ2-2; TRBD2 agrees at 13 bases. Germline V gives CDR1 SQVTM, CDR2 ANQGSEA. J gave up 4 bases and V 6 bases, and 11 bases lay outside the gene matches. CDR3 size: 17 residues. The chain's CDR3 is CSVAWTSGSLVTGELFF. CDR3 bases: TGCAGCGTCGCCTGGACTAGCGGGAGTCTTGTCACCGGGGAGCTGTTTTTT.

This clone occurred a few times. V and J are TRBV7-3 and TRBJ1-1, with 9 bases that match TRBD1. The CDR3 has 13 amino acids. The ends lost 5 bases at V and 10 bases at J; junction bases unmatched: 8. CDR1 SGHTA and CDR2 FQGTGA come from the germline V gene. CDR3 amino acids: CASSAGQGRGAFF. The CDR3 DNA reads TGTGCCAGCAGCGCCGGACAGGGGCGTGGAGCTTTCTTT.